This passage covers 27 T cell receptor beta chains from one sample sequenced in a study of blood T cell repertoires in COVID-19. Assay used: immunoSEQ multiplex PCR; TCRdb lists only in-frame clones, some missing. This table holds hundreds of thousands of clones, around 87% found once. Sequencing input: PBMCs or T cells enriched from blood (not recorded which). The receptor set was obtained from a woman in her forties or fifties who had recovered from COVID-19.

The chain has TRBV15 and TRBJ1-1, with TRBD1 as a possible D gene (6 bases). Germline-derived CDR1 and CDR2 are LNHNV and YYDKDF (reference sequence). CDR3 length equals 15 residues. Trimming shortened V by 0 bases and J by 1 base, and 9 bases separated the two germline ends. The CDR3 here is CATSRDQGPNTEAFF. DNA for the CDR3: TGTGCCACCAGCAGAGACCAGGGGCCGAACACTGAAGCTTTCTTT.

The rearrangement joins TRBV4-1 to TRBJ2-3, with 16 positions matching TRBD2. Germline loops: CDR1 MGHRA, CDR2 YSYEKL. CDR3 length equals 20 residues. The trim removed 3 bases at V and 6 bases at J, leaving 15 bases unmatched. CDR3 sequence reads: CASSQSPGTSGRGRPDTQYF. CDR3 DNA: TGCGCCAGCAGCCAGTCCCCCGGGACTAGCGGGAGGGGTAGGCCGGATACGCAGTATTTT.

This clone was seen only a few times. The chain couples TRBV3-1 (or the pseudogene TRBV3-2) to TRBJ2-7; no firm D call. Germline loops: CDR1 LGHDT, CDR2 YNNKEL (reference sequence). Trimming cost V 0 bases and J 3 bases, with 9 bases left between them. The CDR3 covers 14 residues. The CDR3 here is CASSQERGNYEQYF. The DNA for the CDR3 is TGTGCCAGCAGCCAAGAGAGAGGAAACTACGAGCAGTACTTC.

The genes are TRBV5-1 and TRBJ2-2; 10 nucleotides line up with TRBD2. With V trimmed by 4 bases and J by 5 bases, 5 bases remained unmatched. The germline CDR1 and CDR2 sequences are SGHRS and YFSETQ. This CDR3 is built from 15 residues. The CDR3 spells CASSTSGRGTGELFF. The DNA for the CDR3 is TGCGCCAGCAGCACCAGCGGGAGGGGTACCGGGGAGCTGTTTTTT.

The chain employs TRBV7-3 and TRBJ2-1; TRBD2 aligns across 13 bases. The V and J ends lost 5 bases and 5 bases, in that order; junction bases with no gene match: 3. Looked up from germline, CDR1 is SGHTA and CDR2 is FQGTGA. The CDR3 covers 15 residues. CDR3 residues: CASSTTSGRHNEQFF. The CDR3 DNA follows: TGTGCCAGCAGCACGACTAGCGGGAGGCACAATGAGCAGTTCTTC.

This chain links TRBV18 with TRBJ1-3; D gene uncertain. From germline, CDR1 is KGHSH and CDR2 LQKENI. This CDR3 has 14 residues. The V end was cut by 3 bases, the J end by 2 bases, with 8 bases between. CDR3 DNA: TGTGCCAGCTCACCCCCCGCGGCTGGAAACACCATATATTTT. Translated: CASSPPAAGNTIYF.

The chain joins TRBV7-9 to TRBJ2-7; D possibly corresponds to TRBD1 (6 bases). CDR3 size: 13 residues. Per germline, CDR1 SEHNR and CDR2 FQNEAQ (reference sequence). V was shortened by 5 bases and J by 2 bases, with 10 bases between the two germline ends. CDR3 region: CASSRDMTYEQYF. The DNA of the CDR3 is TGTGCCAGCAGCCGGGACATGACCTACGAGCAGTACTTC. The full variable domain, with the rest looked up from reference TRBV7-9 and TRBJ2-7, is DTGVSQNPRHKITKRGQNVTFRCDPISEHNRLYWYRQTLGQGPEFLTYFQNEAQLEKSRLLSDRFSAERPKGSFSTLEIQRTEQGDSAMYLCASSRDMTYEQYFGPGTRLTVT.

J is TRBJ2-7 and V is TRBV27, with TRBD1 matching 9 bases. The CDR3 totals 15 residues. The J segment lost 1 base and the V segment lost 5 bases, leaving 6 bases of the junction unmatched. Per the germline V gene, CDR1 is MNHEY and CDR2 is SMNVEV (reference sequence). CDR3 in amino acids: CASSPQGQGSYEQYF. The CDR3 bases are TGTGCCAGCAGTCCCCAGGGACAGGGTTCCTACGAGCAGTACTTC.

The V gene is TRBV28, the J gene TRBJ2-1, with a tentative D call TRBD1 (7 bases). This CDR3 comprises 17 residues. Between the trimmed V and J ends, which lost 3 bases and 3 bases, there was a span of 18 bases. Germline V gene lookup returns CDR1 MDHEN and CDR2 SYDVKM. In DNA form, the CDR3 reads TGTGCCAGCAGTTTCCGAGGAGGGGGCTACTTCTACAATGAGCAGTTCTTC. Amino acid sequence: CASSFRGGGYFYNEQFF.

The chain uses TRBV28 and TRBJ1-4, with D hard to call. The CDR3 length is 15 residues. Germline CDR1 is MDHEN and CDR2 is SYDVKM. V lost 5 bases and J 8 bases, leaving 18 bases between the germline ends. CDR3 bases: TGTGCCAGCAGTCGAGCCAGCGGGTTGGCCGAAAAACTGTTTTTT. This codes for CASSRASGLAEKLFF.

This chain links TRBV5-1 with TRBJ1-1; D is uncertain. The CDR3 consists of 14 residues. Trimming removed 6 bases at V and 0 bases at J, with 12 bases between. Germline assignment: CDR1 SGHRS and CDR2 YFSETQ. CDR3 nucleotide sequence: TGCGCCAGCAATGCCGGGGTAATGAACACTGAAGCTTTCTTT. The encoded protein is CASNAGVMNTEAFF.

As regards this clone: The same CDR3 is also encoded by other DNA sequences in this sample. J is TRBJ2-5 and V is TRBV9; TRBD1 is a possible D gene (7 bases). There are 14 residues in the CDR3. CDR1 and CDR2 (germline): SGDLS, YYNGEE. V was trimmed by 0 bases and J by 5 bases, leaving 11 bases between them. CDR3 nucleotides: TGTGCCAGCAGCGTAGACCCAGGGGGGGAGACCCAGTACTTC. Protein product: CASSVDPGGETQYF.

The chain couples TRBV28 to TRBJ2-5; 10 nucleotides line up with TRBD1. J gave up 2 bases and V 5 bases, and 2 bases lay outside the gene matches. CDR1 is MDHEN and CDR2 is SYDVKM in the germline V gene. The CDR3 extends over 14 amino acids. CDR3 sequence: CASSRDRGQETQYF. In nucleotides, the CDR3 is TGTGCCAGCAGTCGGGACAGGGGACAAGAGACCCAGTACTTC.

This clone was picked up a small number of times. The genes are TRBV24-1 and TRBJ1-5; 7 bases match TRBD1. V shed 2 bases, J shed 0 bases, and the junction held 3 bases outside the gene matches. The germline V gene has CDR1 KGHDR and CDR2 SFDVKD. The CDR3 length is 16 residues. CDR3 coding DNA: TGTGCCACCAGTGATTCGGGACAGTATAGCAATCAGCCCCAGCATTTT. It yields the protein CATSDSGQYSNQPQHF.

The chain has TRBV2 and TRBJ1-6; D call uncertain. There are 13 residues in the CDR3. V shed 6 bases and J shed 9 bases, with 12 bases lying between them. Germline lookup yields CDR1 SNHLY and CDR2 FYNNEI. The CDR3 DNA follows: TGTGCCAGCAGGAAAGACCAGGCTTCACCCCTCCACTTT. Protein: CASRKDQASPLHF.

In DNA, the CDR3 is TGTGCCACCAGCTCCCGGCTATCGACTAGCGGGAGGTCATACGAGCAGTACTTC. It is translated as CATSSRLSTSGRSYEQYF. This sequence joins TRBV15 and TRBJ2-7; 13 nucleotides align to TRBD2. V lost 5 bases to trimming and J lost 4 bases; unmatched junction nucleotides: 14. This CDR3 contains 18 residues. Per the germline V gene, CDR1 is LNHNV and CDR2 is YYDKDF (reference sequence).

The rearrangement uses TRBV18 and TRBJ2-7; D may be TRBD2 (5 bases). From germline, CDR1 is KGHSH and CDR2 LQKENI. CDR3 length equals 13 residues. V was shortened by 0 bases and J by 2 bases, with 5 bases between the two germline ends. Written as DNA, the CDR3 is TGTGCCAGCTCACCACCGAGGGCCTACGAGCAGTACTTC. This sequence encodes CASSPPRAYEQYF.

This clone was seen once. V and J are TRBV6-2 or TRBV6-3 and TRBJ2-4, with D tentatively TRBD1 (7 bases). CDR3 length equals 16 residues. Germline V gene data show CDR1 as MNHEY and CDR2 as SVGEGT. Trimming took 4 bases from V and 7 from J, leaving 20 bases between them. DNA for the CDR3: TGTGCCAGCAGTTCTCTAGGGGCAGGGGGGCAGAACATTCAGTACTTC. This encodes CASSSLGAGGQNIQYF.

The genes are TRBV19 and TRBJ2-1; no definite D call. V lost 3 bases, J lost 10 bases, and 13 bases lay in between. The CDR3 has 13 residues. From germline, CDR1 is LNHDA and CDR2 SQIVND (reference sequence). The CDR3 DNA sequence: TGTGCCAGTAGTATCAACTATCGAAGGGAGCAGTTCTTC. Translated: CASSINYRREQFF.

There are a few counts of this clone. The chain employs TRBV2 and TRBJ2-3, with 13 bases that match TRBD2. This CDR3 region has 17 residues. Germline CDR1 SNHLY, CDR2 FYNNEI. Trimming cost V 6 bases and J 0 bases; bases outside gene matches: 6. CDR3 coding DNA: TGTGCCAGCAGCAAGACTAGCGGGGGGCTTAGCACAGATACGCAGTATTTT. This sequence encodes CASSKTSGGLSTDTQYF.

This rearrangement joins TRBV19 to TRBJ2-1; 11 bases map to TRBD2. CDR1 is LNHDA, CDR2 SQIVND, per germline (reference sequence). The CDR3 has 15 residues. Trimming at V came to 3 bases and at J to 2 bases, leaving 0 bases not matched to a gene. The CDR3 DNA follows: TGTGCCAGTAGTATGGGACTAGCGGCCTACAATGAGCAGTTCTTC. Protein product: CASSMGLAAYNEQFF.

The sample holds a few counts of this clone. The V and J genes are TRBV18 and TRBJ1-1; D gene ambiguous. The CDR3 contains 14 residues. V was clipped by 3 bases and J by 1 base, with 9 bases between them. Germline assignment: CDR1 KGHSH and CDR2 LQKENI. CDR3 residues: CASSPQAGNTEAFF. The CDR3 DNA reads as TGTGCCAGCTCACCTCAGGCAGGGAACACTGAAGCTTTCTTT.

V is TRBV6-5 and J is TRBJ2-3; TRBD2 might be the D (6 bases). The CDR3 length is 11 residues. Per the germline V gene, CDR1 is MNHEY and CDR2 is SVGAGI. Between the trimmed V and J ends, which lost 9 bases and 7 bases, there was a span of 11 bases. CDR3 sequence: CASGGVNTQYF. In DNA, the CDR3 is TGTGCCAGTGGCGGGGTAAATACGCAGTATTTT.

This chain uses TRBV2 with TRBJ1-5; D might be TRBD1 (5 bases). Germline V gene sequence: CDR1 SNHLY, CDR2 FYNNEI. The CDR3 consists of 17 residues. V shed 6 bases and J shed 0 bases, with 18 bases lying between them. In DNA, the CDR3 is TGTGCCAGCAGCGGGGGAGTAGGACCATATAGCAATCAGCCCCAGCATTTT. This sequence encodes CASSGGVGPYSNQPQHF.

The rearrangement links TRBV3-1 (or the pseudogene TRBV3-2) to TRBJ2-3, with D possibly matching TRBD2 (6 bases). This CDR3 is 17 amino acids long. Trimming pared 6 bases from V and 2 bases from J, leaving 21 bases between. Germline lookup yields CDR1 LGHDT and CDR2 YNNKEL (reference sequence). This CDR3 reads CASRHNFGSGNTDTQYF. For the CDR3, the DNA is TGTGCCAGCAGACATAACTTTGGTAGCGGAAACACAGATACGCAGTATTTT.

The genes are TRBV28 and TRBJ1-5, with 10 bases lining up with TRBD1. With V trimmed by 6 bases and J by 3 bases, 8 bases remained unmatched. There are 16 residues in the CDR3. CDR1 and CDR2 from the germline V gene are MDHEN and SYDVKM. The CDR3 region has the DNA TGTGCCAGCAGGAAAGGGACAGGGGTCTCCAATCAGCCCCAGCATTTT. This encodes CASRKGTGVSNQPQHF.

The V call is TRBV6-2 or TRBV6-3, the J call TRBJ2-7; 11 nucleotides line up with TRBD2. Germline trimming cut 6 bases from V and 2 bases from J; bases unmatched to any gene: 6. CDR1 is MNHEY and CDR2 is SVGEGT in the germline V gene. CDR3 length: 15 amino acids. The CDR3 loop reads CASSTTSGSTYEQYF. CDR3 nucleotide sequence: TGTGCCAGCAGCACTACTAGCGGGAGTACCTACGAGCAGTACTTC.